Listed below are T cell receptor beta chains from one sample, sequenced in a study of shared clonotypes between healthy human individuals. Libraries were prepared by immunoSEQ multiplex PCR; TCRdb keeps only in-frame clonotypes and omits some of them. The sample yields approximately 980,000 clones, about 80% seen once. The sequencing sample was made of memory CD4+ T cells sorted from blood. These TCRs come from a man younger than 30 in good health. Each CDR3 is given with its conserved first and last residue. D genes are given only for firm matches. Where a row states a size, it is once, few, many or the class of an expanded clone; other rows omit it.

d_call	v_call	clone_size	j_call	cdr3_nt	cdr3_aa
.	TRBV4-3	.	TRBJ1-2	TGCGCCAGCAGCCAAGACGACAGGACCTATGGCTACACCTTC	CASSQDDRTYGYTF
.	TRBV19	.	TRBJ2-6	TGTGCCAGTAGTATAGGGGGCTCCCTCTCTGGGGCCAACGTCCTGACTTTC	CASSIGGSLSGANVLTF
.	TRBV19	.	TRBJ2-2	TGTGCCAGTAGTATAATGTCGGGGAGCACCGGGGAGCTGTTTTTT	CASSIMSGSTGELFF
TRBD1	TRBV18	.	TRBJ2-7	TGTGCCAGCTCACCACCGGGACAGGGGGCGTCCTACGAGCAGTACTTC	CASSPPGQGASYEQYF
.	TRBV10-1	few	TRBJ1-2	TGCGCCAGCAGTGGTAACTCAAACTATGGCTACACCTTC	CASSGNSNYGYTF
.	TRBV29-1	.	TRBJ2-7	TGCAGCGTAGCAGGGGGGTCCTACGAGCAGTACTTC	CSVAGGSYEQYF
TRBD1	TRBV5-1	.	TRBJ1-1	TGCGCCAGCAGCCGGGACAGGGAATCGGCTTTCTTT	CASSRDRESAFF
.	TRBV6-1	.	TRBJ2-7	TGTGCCAGCAGTACGGGCCGGATGTACGAGCAGTACTTC	CASSTGRMYEQYF
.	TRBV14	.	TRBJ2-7	TGTGCCAGCAGGCAAACGGGGACCTACGAGCAGTACTTC	CASRQTGTYEQYF
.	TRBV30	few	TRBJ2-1	TGTGCCTGGAGTTCAGGGCTGAGCTCCTACAATGAGCAGTTCTTC	CAWSSGLSSYNEQFF
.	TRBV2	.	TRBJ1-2	TGTGCCAGCAAAGCCGGGACCGCTTATGGCTACACCTTC	CASKAGTAYGYTF
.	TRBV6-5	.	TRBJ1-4	TGTGCCAGCAGCCCAAGGGCCGGGAGCGACGGAAAACTGTTTTTT	CASSPRAGSDGKLFF
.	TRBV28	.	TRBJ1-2	TGTGCCAGCAGTTTTAGGGGTCGTGACTATGGCTACACCTTC	CASSFRGRDYGYTF
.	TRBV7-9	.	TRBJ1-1	TGTGCCAGCAGCGCCAATAAGGGGCGGTGGGACACTGAAGCTTTCTTT	CASSANKGRWDTEAFF
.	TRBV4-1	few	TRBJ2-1	TGCGCCAGCAGCCAAGTCGACTTGGGAATGAGCTCCTACAATGAGCAGTTCTTC	CASSQVDLGMSSYNEQFF